The 14 T cell receptor beta chains below were found in one sample sequenced in a study of glioma-infiltrating T cells after dendritic cell vaccination. Noted time point: after dendritic cell vaccination, including at tumor progression/relapse. TCRdb's table, derived via immunoSEQ multiplex PCR, lists solely in-frame clones and lacks some. Counted here are 50,000 to 70,000 clones, about 80% occurring once; the ten biggest clones make up 15% to 18%. The specimen comprised blood, sampled after dendritic cell vaccination. These receptor sequences come from a human donor with glioblastoma.

J is TRBJ2-1 and V is TRBV28; 8 positions agree with TRBD1. The CDR3 consists of 15 residues. Germline V gives CDR1 MDHEN, CDR2 SYDVKM. The ends lost 7 bases at V and 4 bases at J; junction bases unmatched: 9. DNA for the CDR3: TGTGCCAGCACCTCCTTGGACAGGGATTACAATGAGCAGTTCTTC. Protein product: CASTSLDRDYNEQFF.

Remarks on this clone: Germline is not matched at one junction end, which may reflect a read error. V is TRBV30 and J is TRBJ2-7; 10 nucleotides agree with TRBD2. Germline CDR1 is GTSNPN and CDR2 is SVGIG (reference sequence). This CDR3 comprises 13 residues. Written as DNA, the CDR3 is TGTGCCAGGAGCGGGGGGGCTGGCTACGAGCAGTACTTC. It is translated as CARSGGAGYEQYF.

The chain couples TRBV9 to TRBJ2-5, with 11 nucleotides matching TRBD2. V shed 0 bases, J shed 6 bases, and the junction held 4 bases outside the gene matches. This CDR3 has 15 amino acids. The germline CDR1 and CDR2 sequences are SGDLS and YYNGEE. This CDR3 reads CASSVGLAGGKTQYF. CDR3 nucleotide sequence: TGTGCCAGCAGCGTAGGTCTAGCGGGGGGAAAGACCCAGTACTTC. Complete variable domain (other parts from reference TRBV9 and TRBJ2-5): DSGVTQTPKHLITATGQRVTLRCSPRSGDLSVYWYQQSLDQGLQFLIQYYNGEERAKGNILERFSAQQFPDLHSELNLSSLELGDSALYFCASSVGLAGGKTQYFGPGTRLLVL.

This chain uses TRBV27 with TRBJ2-1; TRBD2 matches 10 bases. Germline trimming cut 4 bases from V and 3 bases from J; bases unmatched to any gene: 12. CDR1 is MNHEY and CDR2 is SMNVEV in the germline V gene (reference sequence). The CDR3 extends over 18 amino acids. CDR3 in amino acids: CASSSRNRPSGGYNEQFF. CDR3 nucleotides: TGTGCCAGCAGTTCGCGGAACAGACCTAGCGGGGGCTACAATGAGCAGTTCTTC.

The gene calls are TRBV2 and TRBJ2-5; 12 nucleotides agree with TRBD2. CDR1 and CDR2 (germline): SNHLY, FYNNEI. J lost 5 bases, V lost 5 bases, and 6 bases had no gene match. This CDR3 has 15 amino acids. The CDR3 region is CASSTSGGSGETQYF. The DNA for the CDR3 is TGTGCCAGCAGTACTAGCGGGGGGTCCGGGGAGACCCAGTACTTC.

The chain recombines TRBV30 with TRBJ2-5; 8 bases match TRBD1. Germline V gene lookup returns CDR1 GTSNPN and CDR2 SVGIG (reference sequence). The ends lost 3 bases at V and 2 bases at J; junction bases unmatched: 8. CDR3 length: 15 amino acids. CDR3 nucleotide sequence: TGTGCCTGGAGGTCCGGGACAGGAGGGCAAGAGACCCAGTACTTC. Encoded protein: CAWRSGTGGQETQYF.

This clone came up a few times. The chain is built from TRBV18 and TRBJ2-5; D gene unclear. The germline V gene encodes CDR1 KGHSH and CDR2 LQKENI. The CDR3 loop spans 12 amino acids. Trimming removed 3 bases from V and 4 bases from J, with 6 bases in between. CDR3 DNA sequence: TGTGCCAGCTCACCTAGTAGAGAGACCCAGTACTTC. Protein sequence: CASSPSRETQYF.

V is TRBV7-2 and J is TRBJ2-7, with a possible D match to TRBD2 (6 bases). Germline assignment: CDR1 SGHTA and CDR2 FQGNSA. Trimming took off 3 bases at V and 5 bases at J, with 14 bases between the two ends. CDR3 length: 14 residues. The DNA of the CDR3 is TGTGCCAGCAGCTTGTCGGGGGAAGGCAACGAGCAGTACTTC. It translates to CASSLSGEGNEQYF.

The rearrangement uses TRBV25-1 and TRBJ1-1; 12 nucleotides align to TRBD1. CDR1 and CDR2 (germline): MGHDK, SYGVNS. Trimming at V came to 8 bases and at J to 6 bases, leaving 4 bases not matched to a gene. This CDR3 is 13 amino acids long. CDR3 amino acids: CASGTGGGAEAFF. Written as DNA, the CDR3 is TGTGCCAGCGGGACAGGGGGCGGCGCTGAAGCTTTCTTT. Supplemented by reference TRBV25-1 and TRBJ1-1, the full variable domain reads EADIYQTPRYLVIGTGKKITLECSQTMGHDKMYWYQQDPGMELHLIHYSYGVNSTEKGDLSSESTVSRIRTEHFPLTLESARPSHTSQYLCASGTGGGAEAFFGQGTRLTVV.

Only one count was recorded for this clone. The CDR3 is CASSSSGQGTQYF. The CDR3 coding sequence is TGTGCCAGCAGCTCTAGCGGTCAGGGGACCCAGTACTTC. The chain combines TRBV7-6 with TRBJ2-5; the match to TRBD2 covers 7 bases. Trimming cost V 4 bases and J 7 bases; bases outside gene matches: 6. Germline V gene data show CDR1 as SGHVS and CDR2 as FNYEAQ. This CDR3 region has 13 residues. Looking up the rest from reference TRBV7-6 and TRBJ2-5 gives the full variable domain: GAGVSQSPRYKVTKRGQDVALRCDPISGHVSLYWYRQALGQGPEFLTYFNYEAQQDKSGLPNDRFSAERPEGSISTLTIQRTEQRDSAMYRCASSSSGQGTQYFGPGTRLLVL.

This chain uses TRBV27 with TRBJ2-1; 9 nucleotides match TRBD1. V lost 8 bases and J lost 7; bases outside the gene matches: 12. This CDR3 contains 15 residues. CDR1 is MNHEY, CDR2 SMNVEV, per germline (reference sequence). The CDR3 sequence: CASGLLRDRDNEQFF. The CDR3 region has the DNA TGTGCCAGCGGCTTACTCCGGGACAGGGATAATGAGCAGTTCTTC.

The V gene is TRBV7-2, the J gene TRBJ2-2; 8 bases line up with TRBD2. Germline V gives CDR1 SGHTA, CDR2 FQGNSA. This CDR3 is built from 16 residues. V lost 3 bases and J lost 4; bases outside the gene matches: 7. The CDR3 DNA is TGTGCCAGCAGCTTTAGCGGGACCCGCGGCACCGGGGAGCTGTTTTTT. It yields the protein CASSFSGTRGTGELFF.

A single count supports this clone. The CDR3, as DNA: TGCGCCAGCAGCTTCATAGCTAACTATGGCTACACCTTC. Amino acids: CASSFIANYGYTF. The chain is built from TRBV4-3 and TRBJ1-2; unclear D gene. The CDR3 spans 13 residues. CDR1 and CDR2 (germline): LGHNA, YSLEER. With 5 bases removed from V and 0 bases from J, the gap between germline ends came to 7 bases.

V and J are TRBV4-2 and TRBJ2-1, with 7 bases fitting TRBD2. Germline loops: CDR1 LGHNA, CDR2 YNFKEQ. The CDR3 is made up of 12 amino acids. The ends lost 2 bases at V and 12 bases at J; junction bases unmatched: 4. The CDR3 DNA reads as TGTGCCAGCAGCCAAAGTGGCGGGGGGCAGTTCTTC. Encoded protein: CASSQSGGGQFF.